A single sample is the source of the 26 T cell receptor beta chains below, sequenced in a study of T-cell reconstitution after alpha-beta-depleted transplantation in children. For TCRbeta, the library was prepared with unique molecular identifiers. TCRdb reprocessed the PCR reads via MiXCR and lists one record per CDR3 protein. Of some 150,000 distinct CDR3 sequences listed, around 8.5% are singletons. The input for sequencing was PBMCs, mostly from graft donor cells, taken 180 days after TCRalphabeta/CD19-depleted stem cell transplant. These receptors came from a female patient aged 2-9 years who had a stem cell transplant for congenital amegakaryocytic thrombocytopenia, so the T cells may come from the graft donor.

This clonotype was counted ten times or more. The chain uses TRBV12-3 or TRBV12-4 and TRBJ2-7; 11 bases line up with TRBD2. The CDR3 totals 16 residues. The junction had 9 bases not matched to a gene; V was cut back by 4 bases and J by 4 bases. CDR3 DNA sequence: TGTGCCAGCAGTTCCCGGACTAGCGGGCTTATTTACGAGCAGTACTTC. It codes for CASSSRTSGLIYEQYF.

This clonotype was detected ten times or more. In DNA form, the CDR3 reads TGCAGTGCTCCCGACGGTACCTACGAGCAGTACTTC. Translation gives CSAPDGTYEQYF. This rearrangement joins TRBV20-1 to TRBJ2-7, with D unclear. CDR1 is DFQATT, CDR2 SNEGSKA, per germline (reference sequence). Trimming removed 5 bases from V and 2 bases from J, with 10 bases in between. This CDR3 region has 12 residues.

The J gene is TRBJ2-1, the V gene TRBV7-9, with D possibly TRBD2 on 5 matching bases. Trimming removed 3 bases at V and 4 bases at J, with 13 bases between. Germline CDR1 and CDR2: SEHNR and FQNEAQ (reference sequence). CDR3 size: 15 residues. The CDR3 protein is CASSFFERPYNEQFF. The DNA for the CDR3 is TGTGCCAGCAGCTTTTTCGAGCGGCCTTACAATGAGCAGTTCTTC.

As to this clonotype: A read error may be the cause here, since a much bigger clone is one base away. The chain recombines TRBV5-1 with TRBJ2-2; TRBD1 matches at 9 bases. Germline CDR1 SGHRS, CDR2 YFSETQ. CDR3 size: 14 residues. The CDR3 loop reads CAGSSGTGSGELFF. Here the CDR3 DNA reads TGCGCCGGCAGCTCCGGGACAGGGAGCGGGGAGCTGTTTTTT.

This clonotype has ten or more counts. The chain combines TRBV11-3 with TRBJ2-1, with 9 bases that match TRBD2. CDR1 and CDR2 (germline): SGHNT, YENEEA. This CDR3 comprises 16 residues. V was clipped by 0 bases and J by 7 bases; unmatched bases: 7. This chain's CDR3 is CASSLDKREACNEQFF. The DNA of the CDR3 is TGTGCCAGCAGCTTAGATAAGCGGGAGGCCTGTAATGAGCAGTTCTTC.

At least ten counts were recorded for this clonotype. This chain links TRBV7-2 with TRBJ2-3; D not resolved. V lost 4 bases and J 3 bases, leaving 2 bases between the germline ends. Germline CDR1 SGHTA, CDR2 FQGNSA. The CDR3 has 11 amino acids. Written as DNA, the CDR3 is TGTGCCAGCAGCTCTACAGATACGCAGTATTTT. Its translation is CASSSTDTQYF. The full variable domain, with the rest looked up from reference TRBV7-2 and TRBJ2-3, is GAGVSQSPSNKVTEKGKDVELRCDPISGHTALYWYRQSLGQGLEFLIYFQGNSAPDKSGLPSDRFSAERTGGSVSTLTIQRTQQEDSAVYLCASSSTDTQYFGPGTRLTVL.

This clonotype was recorded many times. V usage is TRBV7-9 and J usage is TRBJ1-4; the D is unclear. The length of the CDR3 is 14 residues. The ends were cut back, 5 bases at V and 1 base at J, with 8 bases in the middle. The germline CDR1 and CDR2 sequences are SEHNR and FQNEAQ (reference sequence). In DNA form, the CDR3 reads TGTGCCAGCAGCGACCCGCAAACTAATGAAAAACTGTTTTTT. This codes for CASSDPQTNEKLFF.

Many counts were recorded for this clonotype. The V call is TRBV12-3 or TRBV12-4, the J call TRBJ1-3; the D is unclear. This CDR3 is built from 12 residues. V lost 2 bases and J lost 1, with 0 bases in between. The CDR3 DNA follows: TGTGCCAGCAGTTTATCTGGAAACACCATATATTTT. Its translation is CASSLSGNTIYF.

Comment on this clonotype: A much larger clone sits a single nucleotide away, making a read error possible. The CDR3 DNA reads as TGTGCCAGCAGTTTAATTGGGGCAACCTCCCTGTACGAGCAGTACTTC. Residues: CASSLIGATSLYEQYF. V is TRBV28 and J is TRBJ2-7; the D gene is possibly TRBD1 (5 bases). This CDR3 comprises 16 residues. CDR1 MDHEN and CDR2 SYDVKM come from the germline V gene. Trimming cost V 2 bases and J 4 bases, with 18 bases left between them.

The J gene is TRBJ1-5, the V gene TRBV6-1; no firm D call. Germline V gene data show CDR1 as MNHNS and CDR2 as SASEGT. The CDR3 runs to 13 residues. Deletions cut 3 bases from V and 6 bases from J, with 9 bases between. The CDR3 sequence is CASSDRAIQPQHF. Written as DNA, the CDR3 is TGTGCCAGCAGTGACCGGGCAATTCAGCCCCAGCATTTT.

The chain is built from TRBV6-1 and TRBJ2-2; D possibly corresponds to TRBD2 (5 bases). The germline CDR1 and CDR2 sequences are MNHNS and SASEGT. The CDR3 spans 16 residues. Between the trimmed V and J ends, which lost 8 bases and 0 bases, there was a span of 16 bases. CDR3 nucleotide sequence: TGTGCCAGCCGCGGGCGAAAAGATACGAACACCGGGGAGCTGTTTTTT. Its protein product is CASRGRKDTNTGELFF.

This clonotype has a count of ten or more. The chain is built from TRBV20-1 and TRBJ2-2; 7 bases agree with TRBD2. V shed 6 bases and J 6 bases; nucleotides not matched to a gene: 4. This CDR3 spans 12 amino acids. Germline V gene lookup returns CDR1 DFQATT and CDR2 SNEGSKA (reference sequence). This CDR3 is CSAAAGAGELFF. The CDR3 DNA is TGCAGTGCCGCGGCGGGGGCCGGGGAGCTGTTTTTT.

The sample holds many counts of this clonotype. V is TRBV5-1 and J is TRBJ2-1; TRBD2 is a possible D gene (6 bases). The CDR3 extends over 15 amino acids. The germline CDR1 and CDR2 sequences are SGHRS and YFSETQ. The V end was cut by 2 bases, the J end by 6 bases, with 15 bases between. CDR3: CASSFWQGSGNEQFF. CDR3 bases: TGCGCCAGCAGCTTTTGGCAGGGTAGCGGCAATGAGCAGTTCTTC.

The chain employs TRBV20-1 and TRBJ2-1, with a tentative D call TRBD2 (6 bases). In germline, CDR1 is DFQATT, CDR2 SNEGSKA (reference sequence). The CDR3 is 13 amino acids. The CDR3, as DNA: TGCAGGCCGGGTGGAGGGCCTAACGATGAGCAGTTCTTC. Translated: CRPGGGPNDEQFF.

Ten or more counts support this clonotype. The CDR3 DNA reads TGCAGTGCTAGGGTCCGGACAAACTACAATGAGCAGTTCTTC. Protein: CSARVRTNYNEQFF. The V and J genes are TRBV20-1 and TRBJ2-1; a weak D match, TRBD1 (5 bases). V was clipped by 3 bases and J by 3 bases, with 12 bases between them. CDR3 length equals 14 residues. Germline lookup yields CDR1 DFQATT and CDR2 SNEGSKA (reference sequence).

This clonotype was counted ten times or more. The chain combines TRBV12-3 or TRBV12-4 with TRBJ1-2, with no clear D. The CDR3 is 11 residues long. V shed 8 bases and J shed 8 bases, with 12 bases lying between them. The chain's CDR3 is CASGHYGGYTF. The CDR3 nucleotides are TGTGCCAGCGGGCATTATGGCGGCTACACCTTC.

This clonotype has only a few counts. The chain has TRBV12-3 or TRBV12-4 and TRBJ1-5; tentatively, D is TRBD1 (6 bases). Trimming removed 2 bases at V and 0 bases at J, with 17 bases between. The CDR3 is 18 residues long. The CDR3 region is CASSLQGKLSSSNQPQHF. Written as DNA, the CDR3 is TGTGCCAGCAGTTTACAGGGGAAGTTAAGTTCTAGCAATCAGCCCCAGCATTTT.

This clonotype was found many times. In DNA, the CDR3 is TGTGCCAGCAGCTTTGAGACAGGCTCTACTGGGGCCAACGTCCTGACTTTC. It codes for CASSFETGSTGANVLTF. V gene TRBV7-9 combines with J gene TRBJ2-6, with D possibly matching TRBD1 (6 bases). The germline V and J ends were trimmed by 3 bases and 2 bases, with 14 bases remaining between them. Germline V gene sequence: CDR1 SEHNR, CDR2 FQNEAQ (reference sequence). This CDR3 is 17 amino acids long.

This clonotype was recorded at least ten times. The genes are TRBV20-1 and TRBJ2-3; 14 bases map to TRBD2. The CDR3 runs 18 residues. The trim removed 1 base at V and 0 bases at J, leaving 6 bases unmatched. The germline gives CDR1 DFQATT, CDR2 SNEGSKA (reference sequence). CDR3 in amino acids: CSARGGLAGGSSTDTQYF. The CDR3 region has the DNA TGCAGTGCTAGAGGTGGACTAGCGGGGGGCTCTAGCACAGATACGCAGTATTTT.

This clonotype was picked up many times. In nucleotides, the CDR3 is TGCAGTGCTAGACCCCCCCGGACAGGCGGCGAAAAACTGTTTTTT. Translating gives CSARPPRTGGEKLFF. The rearrangement links TRBV20-1 to TRBJ1-4, with 7 bases aligning to TRBD1. The CDR3 runs 15 residues. The J segment lost 8 bases and the V segment lost 2 bases, leaving 11 bases of the junction unmatched. From germline, CDR1 is DFQATT and CDR2 SNEGSKA (reference sequence).

This clonotype was seen at least ten times. The chain couples TRBV5-1 to TRBJ2-5; D gene uncertain. V was trimmed by 5 bases and J by 1 base, leaving 12 bases between them. The CDR3 is 14 residues long. Per germline, CDR1 SGHRS and CDR2 YFSETQ. CDR3 in amino acids: CASRRTAAQETQYF. CDR3 nucleotide sequence: TGCGCCAGCAGACGTACTGCGGCCCAAGAGACCCAGTACTTC.

This clonotype was seen many times. The chain employs TRBV6-2 or TRBV6-3 and TRBJ2-5; TRBD2 is a possible D gene (7 bases). CDR1 and CDR2 (germline): MNHEY, SVGEGT. The CDR3 runs to 14 residues. Trimming removed 4 bases from V and 3 bases from J, with 12 bases in between. CDR3 loop: CASSFGGPEETQYF. CDR3 nucleotide sequence: TGTGCCAGCAGTTTCGGGGGGCCAGAAGAGACCCAGTACTTC.

This chain uses TRBV4-1 with TRBJ2-5; 11 bases agree with TRBD1. CDR1 is MGHRA and CDR2 is YSYEKL in the germline V gene. This CDR3 comprises 15 residues. J was trimmed by 4 bases and V by 4 bases; bases with no gene match: 5. CDR3: CASSPFGTGGETQYF. CDR3 in DNA: TGCGCCAGCAGCCCCTTCGGGACAGGGGGAGAGACCCAGTACTTC.

V and J are TRBV7-9 and TRBJ2-7; D call uncertain. The germline V gene has CDR1 SEHNR and CDR2 FQNEAQ (reference sequence). V was trimmed by 6 bases and J by 0 bases, leaving 18 bases between them. This CDR3 has 16 amino acids. The CDR3: CASSVIGPAASYEQYF. In DNA form, the CDR3 reads TGTGCCAGCAGTGTAATTGGCCCTGCCGCCTCCTACGAGCAGTACTTC.

This clonotype has ten or more counts. The DNA of the CDR3 is TGCAGCGCCCAAAGGACAGGGAGCGAGCAGTACTTC. Translated, it gives CSAQRTGSEQYF. The chain employs TRBV29-1 and TRBJ2-7, with 8 positions matching TRBD1. Germline values: CDR1 SQVTM, CDR2 ANQGSEA. J gave up 6 bases and V 7 bases, and 8 bases lay outside the gene matches. CDR3 length: 12 amino acids.

This chain links TRBV6-1 with TRBJ1-2, with D hard to call. V lost 6 bases, J lost 8 bases, and 10 bases lay in between. This CDR3 has 11 residues. The V gene's germline CDR1 is MNHNS and CDR2 SASEGT. CDR3 in DNA: TGTGCCAGCAGACCCCCGGGAGGCTACACCTTC. This sequence encodes CASRPPGGYTF.